This TCR beta chain derives from a study of sequential checkpoint blockade in melanoma. About the study: Each arm's sequence ended with maintenance nivolumab. Matched biopsies came pretreatment and at week 13 for approximately 22 patients.

The V end lost 3 bases, the J end lost 2 bases, and 14 bases lay between the germline ends. Per germline, CDR1 SSHAT and CDR2 FNYEAQ (reference sequence). This CDR3 is built from 15 residues. The treatment here: randomized to nivolumab then ipilimumab (arm A) or the reverse (arm B). Produced via immunoSEQ multiplex PCR; TCRdb's table is partial and in-frame only. The table shows under 3,500 clones, with 20% to 25% occurring only once. Notes on the study in general: For nivolumab-first patients, baseline tumor clonality was associated with response.

This clone was recorded at least ten times. The antigen is undetermined. The rearrangement joins TRBV7-7 to TRBJ2-7; D possibly matches TRBD1 or TRBD2 (6 bases each). The sample in question was tumor tissue (inferred from file names), obtained from a patient given nivolumab and ipilimumab in sequence. This sequence originates from a human donor with melanoma. The chain's CDR3 is CASSLEGHPTYEQYF. The DNA of the CDR3 is TGTGCCAGCAGCTTGGAGGGACACCCTACCTACGAGCAGTACTTC.